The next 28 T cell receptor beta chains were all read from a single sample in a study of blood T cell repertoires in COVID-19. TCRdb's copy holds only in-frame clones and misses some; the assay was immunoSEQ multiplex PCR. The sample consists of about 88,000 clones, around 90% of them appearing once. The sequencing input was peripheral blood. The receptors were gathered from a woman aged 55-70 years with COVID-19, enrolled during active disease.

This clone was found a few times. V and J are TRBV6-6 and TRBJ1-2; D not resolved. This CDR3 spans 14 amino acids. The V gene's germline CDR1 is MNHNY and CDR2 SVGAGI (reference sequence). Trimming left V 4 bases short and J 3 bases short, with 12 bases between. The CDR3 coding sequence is TGTGCCAGCAGTTTCCTACCCTCCTACTATGGCTACACCTTC. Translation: CASSFLPSYYGYTF.

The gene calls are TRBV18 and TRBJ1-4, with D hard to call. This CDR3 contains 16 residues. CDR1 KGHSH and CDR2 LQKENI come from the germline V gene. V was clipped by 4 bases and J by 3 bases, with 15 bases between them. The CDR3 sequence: CASSQTTGWANEKLFF. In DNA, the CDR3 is TGTGCCAGCTCACAAACCACGGGTTGGGCTAATGAAAAACTGTTTTTT.

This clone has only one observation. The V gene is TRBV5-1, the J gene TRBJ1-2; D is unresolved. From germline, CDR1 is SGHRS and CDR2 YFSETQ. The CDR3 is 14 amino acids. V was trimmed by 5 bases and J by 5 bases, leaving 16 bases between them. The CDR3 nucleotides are TGCGCCAGCAGGGCGGGTTTGGGAGAATATGGCTACACCTTC. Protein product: CASRAGLGEYGYTF.

The chain's CDR3 is CASSLPRAGGKSYEQYF. In DNA form, the CDR3 reads TGTGCCAGCAGCTTACCCCGCGCAGGGGGCAAGTCCTACGAGCAGTACTTC. The chain joins TRBV7-9 to TRBJ2-7; TRBD1 agrees at 8 bases. Germline CDR1 and CDR2: SEHNR and FQNEAQ (reference sequence). There are 17 residues in the CDR3. J gave up 1 base and V 2 bases, and 10 bases lay outside the gene matches.

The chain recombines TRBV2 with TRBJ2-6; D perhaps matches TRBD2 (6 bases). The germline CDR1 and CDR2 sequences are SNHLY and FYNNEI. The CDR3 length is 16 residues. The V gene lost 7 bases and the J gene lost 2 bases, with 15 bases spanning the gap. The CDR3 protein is CASTPGGIAGANVLTF. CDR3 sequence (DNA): TGTGCCAGCACCCCCGGGGGAATTGCTGGGGCCAACGTCCTGACTTTC.

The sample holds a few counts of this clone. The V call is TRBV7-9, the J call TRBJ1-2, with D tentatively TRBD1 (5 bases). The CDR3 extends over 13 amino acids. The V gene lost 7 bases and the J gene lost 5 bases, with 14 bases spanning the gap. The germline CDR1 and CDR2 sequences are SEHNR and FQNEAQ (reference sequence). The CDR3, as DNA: TGTGCCAGCACCCTCCCCGGGGGATATGGCTACACCTTC. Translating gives CASTLPGGYGYTF.

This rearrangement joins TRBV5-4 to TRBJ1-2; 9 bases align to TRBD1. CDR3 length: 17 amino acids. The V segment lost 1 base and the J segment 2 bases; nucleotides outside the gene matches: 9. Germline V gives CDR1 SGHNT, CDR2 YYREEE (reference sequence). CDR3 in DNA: TGTGCCAGCAGCTTGAAGAGGACAGGGGAGATGAACTATGGCTACACCTTC. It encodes CASSLKRTGEMNYGYTF.

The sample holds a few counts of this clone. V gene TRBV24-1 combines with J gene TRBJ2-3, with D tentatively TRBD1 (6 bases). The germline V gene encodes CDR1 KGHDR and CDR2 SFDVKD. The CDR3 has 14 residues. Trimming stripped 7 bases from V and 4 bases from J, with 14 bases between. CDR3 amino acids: CATRGTSDPDTQYF. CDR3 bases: TGTGCCACCAGAGGGACATCTGACCCAGATACGCAGTATTTT.

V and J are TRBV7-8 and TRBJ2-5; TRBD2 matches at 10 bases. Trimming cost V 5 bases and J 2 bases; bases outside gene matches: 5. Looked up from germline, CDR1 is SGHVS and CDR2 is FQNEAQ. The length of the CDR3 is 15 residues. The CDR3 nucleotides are TGTGCCAGCAGCGTCTTACTAGCGGGACAAGAGACCCAGTACTTC. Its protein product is CASSVLLAGQETQYF.

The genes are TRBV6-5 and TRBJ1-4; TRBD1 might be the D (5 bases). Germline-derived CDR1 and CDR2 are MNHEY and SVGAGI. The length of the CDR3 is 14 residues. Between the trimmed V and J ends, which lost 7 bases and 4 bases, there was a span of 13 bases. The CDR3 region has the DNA TGTGCCAGCACCTCGGGGGGGATTAATGAAAAACTGTTTTTT. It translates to CASTSGGINEKLFF.

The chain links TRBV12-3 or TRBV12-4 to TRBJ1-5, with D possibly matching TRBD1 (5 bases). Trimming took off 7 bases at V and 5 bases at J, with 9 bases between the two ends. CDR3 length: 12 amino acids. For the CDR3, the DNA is TGTGCCAGCACAAGGGGCTATCAGCCCCAGCATTTT. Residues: CASTRGYQPQHF.

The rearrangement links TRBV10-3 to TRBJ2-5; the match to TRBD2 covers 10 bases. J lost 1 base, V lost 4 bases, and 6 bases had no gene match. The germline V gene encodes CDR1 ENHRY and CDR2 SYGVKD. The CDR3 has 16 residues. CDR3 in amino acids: CAISVLAGAIQETQYF. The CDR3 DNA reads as TGTGCCATCAGTGTCCTAGCGGGGGCAATCCAAGAGACCCAGTACTTC.

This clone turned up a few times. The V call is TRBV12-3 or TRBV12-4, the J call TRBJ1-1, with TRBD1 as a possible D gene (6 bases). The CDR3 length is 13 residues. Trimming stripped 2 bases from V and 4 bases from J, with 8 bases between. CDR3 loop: CASSLRTATEAFF. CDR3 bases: TGTGCCAGCAGTTTAAGGACAGCCACTGAAGCTTTCTTT.

CDR3 DNA: TGTGCCAGCAGCCCATTTACAGGGTCGGACACCATATATTTT. It translates to CASSPFTGSDTIYF. The genes are TRBV5-5 and TRBJ1-3, with D perhaps TRBD1 (6 bases). The CDR3 spans 14 residues. The V gene lost 4 bases and the J gene lost 8 bases, with 16 bases spanning the gap. Germline V lookup: CDR1 SGHKS, CDR2 YYEKEE (reference sequence).

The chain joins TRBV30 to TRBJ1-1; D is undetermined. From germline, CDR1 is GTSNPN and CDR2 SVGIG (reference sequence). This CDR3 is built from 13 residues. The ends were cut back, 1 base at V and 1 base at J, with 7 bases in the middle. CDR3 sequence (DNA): TGTGCCTGGAGTGATGGCCGGAACACTGAAGCTTTCTTT. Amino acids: CAWSDGRNTEAFF.

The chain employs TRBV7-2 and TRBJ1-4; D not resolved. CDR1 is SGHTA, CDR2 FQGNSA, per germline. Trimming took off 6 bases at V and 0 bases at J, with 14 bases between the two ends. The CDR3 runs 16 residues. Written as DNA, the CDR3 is TGTGCCAGCAGGTTGAGCCGGGAAGCAACTAATGAAAAACTGTTTTTT. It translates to CASRLSREATNEKLFF.

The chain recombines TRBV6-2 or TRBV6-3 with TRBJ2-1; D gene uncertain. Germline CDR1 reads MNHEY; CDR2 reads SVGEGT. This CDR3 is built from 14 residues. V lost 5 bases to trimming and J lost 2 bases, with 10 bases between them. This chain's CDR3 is CASSDQQAYNEQFF. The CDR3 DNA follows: TGTGCCAGCAGTGACCAGCAGGCCTACAATGAGCAGTTCTTC.

CDR3 residues: CASSSWTSGGDEQYF. In DNA form, the CDR3 reads TGTGCCAGCAGCTCCTGGACTAGCGGGGGTGATGAGCAGTACTTC. The V call is TRBV7-2, the J call TRBJ2-7; 13 bases are a match to TRBD2. From germline, CDR1 is SGHTA and CDR2 FQGNSA. Trimming removed 4 bases from V and 7 bases from J; junction bases left unmatched: 7. The CDR3 totals 15 residues.

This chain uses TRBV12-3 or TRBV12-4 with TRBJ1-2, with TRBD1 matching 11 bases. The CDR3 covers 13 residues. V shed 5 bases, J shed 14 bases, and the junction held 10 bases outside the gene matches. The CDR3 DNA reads TGTGCCAGCAGTCCCCGGGACAGGGGGGCGCGGACCTTC. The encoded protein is CASSPRDRGARTF.

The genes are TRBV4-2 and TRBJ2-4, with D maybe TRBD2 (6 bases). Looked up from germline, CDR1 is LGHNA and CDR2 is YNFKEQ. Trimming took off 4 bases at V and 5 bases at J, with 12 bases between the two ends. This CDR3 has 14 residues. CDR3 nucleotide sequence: TGTGCCAGCAGCCGGGCGGGGCCGGAAAACATTCAGTACTTC. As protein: CASSRAGPENIQYF.

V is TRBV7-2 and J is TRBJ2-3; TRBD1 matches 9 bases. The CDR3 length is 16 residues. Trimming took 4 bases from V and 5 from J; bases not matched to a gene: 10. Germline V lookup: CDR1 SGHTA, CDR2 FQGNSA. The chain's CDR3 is CASSSPDRGPGDTQYF. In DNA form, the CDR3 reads TGTGCCAGCAGCTCCCCGGACAGGGGCCCAGGAGATACGCAGTATTTT.

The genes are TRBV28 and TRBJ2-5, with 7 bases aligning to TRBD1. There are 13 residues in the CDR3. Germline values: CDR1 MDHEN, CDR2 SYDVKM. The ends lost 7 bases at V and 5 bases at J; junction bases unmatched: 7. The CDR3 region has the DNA TGTGCCAGCAACACAGGGGAAAGGGAGACCCAGTACTTC. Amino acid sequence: CASNTGERETQYF.

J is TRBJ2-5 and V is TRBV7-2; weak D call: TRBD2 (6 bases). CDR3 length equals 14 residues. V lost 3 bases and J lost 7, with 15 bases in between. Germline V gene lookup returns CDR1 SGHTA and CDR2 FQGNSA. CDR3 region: CASSLSSPGGTQYF. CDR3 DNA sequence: TGTGCCAGCAGCTTGAGTAGCCCCGGGGGGACCCAGTACTTC.

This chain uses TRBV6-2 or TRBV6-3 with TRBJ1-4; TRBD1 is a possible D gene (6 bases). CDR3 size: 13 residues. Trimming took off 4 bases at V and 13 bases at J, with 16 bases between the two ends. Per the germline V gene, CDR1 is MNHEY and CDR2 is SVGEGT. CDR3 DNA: TGTGCCAGCAGTTCACGACAGGCACTGGGACTGTTTTTT. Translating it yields CASSSRQALGLFF.

The CDR3 spells CASSRGGQDADGYTF. DNA of the CDR3: TGCGCCAGCAGCCGCGGAGGGCAGGATGCGGATGGCTACACCTTC. This sequence joins TRBV5-1 and TRBJ1-2; D ambiguous. Looked up from germline, CDR1 is SGHRS and CDR2 is YFSETQ. This CDR3 has 15 amino acids. The V gene lost 4 bases and the J gene lost 6 bases, with 19 bases spanning the gap.

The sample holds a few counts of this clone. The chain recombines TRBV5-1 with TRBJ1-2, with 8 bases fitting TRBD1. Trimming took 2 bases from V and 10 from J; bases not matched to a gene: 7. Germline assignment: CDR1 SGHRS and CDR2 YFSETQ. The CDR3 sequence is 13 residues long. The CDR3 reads CASSLGQGTHYTF. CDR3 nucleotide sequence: TGCGCCAGCAGCTTAGGACAGGGAACTCACTACACCTTC.

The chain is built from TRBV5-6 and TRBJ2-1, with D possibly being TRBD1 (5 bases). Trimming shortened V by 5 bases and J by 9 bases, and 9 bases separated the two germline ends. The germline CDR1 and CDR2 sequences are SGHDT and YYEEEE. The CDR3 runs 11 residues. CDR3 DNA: TGTGCCAGCAGGGGGCGCCGTGAGCAGTTCTTC. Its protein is CASRGRREQFF.

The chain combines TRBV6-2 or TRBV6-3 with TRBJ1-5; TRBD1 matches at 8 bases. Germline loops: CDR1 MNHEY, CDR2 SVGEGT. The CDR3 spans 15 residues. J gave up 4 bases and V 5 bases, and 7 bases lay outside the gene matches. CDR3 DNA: TGTGCCAGCAGTAGGCAGGGGGCAGTTAATCAGCCCCAGCATTTT. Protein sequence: CASSRQGAVNQPQHF.